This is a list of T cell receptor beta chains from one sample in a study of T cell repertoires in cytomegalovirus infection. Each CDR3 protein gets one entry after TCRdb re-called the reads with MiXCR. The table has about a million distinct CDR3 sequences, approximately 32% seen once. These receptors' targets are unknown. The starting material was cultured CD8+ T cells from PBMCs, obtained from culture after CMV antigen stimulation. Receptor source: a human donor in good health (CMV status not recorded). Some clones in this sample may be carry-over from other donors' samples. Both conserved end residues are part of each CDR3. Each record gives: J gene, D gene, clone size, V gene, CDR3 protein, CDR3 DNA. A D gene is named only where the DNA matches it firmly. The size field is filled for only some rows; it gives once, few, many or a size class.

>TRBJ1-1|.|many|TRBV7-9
CASSFEMNTEAFF
TGTGCCAGTAGTTTCGAAATGAACACTGAAGCTTTCTTT
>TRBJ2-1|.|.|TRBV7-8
CASRPEGENNEQFF
TGTGCCAGCCGCCCGGAGGGAGAGAACAATGAGCAGTTCTTC
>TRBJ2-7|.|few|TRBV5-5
CASSRTDYEQYF
TGTGCCAGCAGCAGGACTGATTACGAGCAGTACTTC
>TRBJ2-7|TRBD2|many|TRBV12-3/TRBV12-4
CASSPGLAYEQYF
TGTGCCAGCAGCCCCGGACTAGCCTACGAGCAGTACTTC
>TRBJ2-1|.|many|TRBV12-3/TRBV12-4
CASSRSGSSSYNEQFF
TGTGCCAGCAGCCGAAGCGGCTCAAGCTCCTACAATGAGCAGTTCTTC
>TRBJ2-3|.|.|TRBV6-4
CASSDGDEYTDTQYF
TGTGCCAGCAGTGACGGGGACGAATACACAGATACGCAGTATTTT
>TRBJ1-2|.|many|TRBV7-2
CASSSRGGSYGYTF
TGTGCCAGCAGCTCCCGCGGAGGGTCCTATGGCTACACCTTC
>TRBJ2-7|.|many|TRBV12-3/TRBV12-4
CASSFLAYEQYF
TGTGCCAGCAGTTTTCTTGCCTACGAGCAGTACTTC
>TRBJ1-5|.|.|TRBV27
CASTGPSNQPQHF
TGTGCCAGCACAGGGCCCAGCAATCAGCCCCAGCATTTT
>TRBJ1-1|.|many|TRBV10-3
CAISDSGANTEAFF
TGTGCCATCAGCGATTCGGGGGCAAACACTGAAGCTTTCTTT
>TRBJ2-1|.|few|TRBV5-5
CASSSNNREPPEQFF
TGTGCCAGCAGCTCAAACAACAGGGAACCACCAGAGCAGTTCTTC
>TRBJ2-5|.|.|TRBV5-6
CASSAGGRETQYF
TGTGCCAGCAGCGCCGGTGGACGGGAGACCCAGTACTTC
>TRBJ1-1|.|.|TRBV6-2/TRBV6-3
CASSYFGQLNTEAFF
TGTGCCAGCAGTTACTTCGGACAGCTTAACACTGAAGCTTTCTTT
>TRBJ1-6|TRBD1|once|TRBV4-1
CASSQDRTGNSPLHF
TGTGCCAGCAGCCAGGACAGGACAGGGAATTCACCCCTCCACTTT
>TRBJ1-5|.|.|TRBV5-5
CASSFIGHSPNQPQHF
TGTGCCAGCAGCTTCATCGGACATAGTCCCAATCAGCCCCAGCATTTT
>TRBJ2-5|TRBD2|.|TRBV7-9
CASSTSGGAVETQYF
TGTGCCAGCAGCACGAGCGGGGGGGCTGTAGAGACCCAGTACTTC
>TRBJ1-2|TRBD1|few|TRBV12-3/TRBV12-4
CASSLVDRGDGYTF
TGTGCCAGCAGTTTAGTTGACAGGGGTGACGGCTACACCTTC
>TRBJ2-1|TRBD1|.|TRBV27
CASSPTGGWVHNEQFF
TGTGCCAGCAGCCCTACAGGGGGTTGGGTCCACAATGAGCAGTTCTTC
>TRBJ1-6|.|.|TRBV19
CASSIQGINSPLHF
TGTGCCAGTAGTATACAAGGGATTAATTCACCCCTCCACTTT
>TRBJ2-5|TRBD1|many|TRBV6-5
CASSNPTGVVTQYF
TGTGCCAGCAGTAACCCGACAGGGGTGGTGACCCAGTACTTC
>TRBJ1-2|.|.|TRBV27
CASSLEKPGRGGYAF
TGTGCCAGCAGTTTAGAAAAACCAGGGAGGGGGGGCTACGCCTTC
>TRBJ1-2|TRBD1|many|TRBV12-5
CASGSGTGHGDGYTF
TGTGCTAGTGGTTCCGGGACAGGCCACGGGGATGGCTACACCTTC
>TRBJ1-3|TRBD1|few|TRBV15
CATSRDRGRGIGNTIYF
TGTGCCACCAGCAGAGATCGGGGCAGGGGGATTGGAAACACCATATATTTT
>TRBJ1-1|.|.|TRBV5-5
CASSFDDLANTEAFF
TGTGCCAGCAGCTTTGATGACCTCGCGAACACTGAAGCTTTCTTT
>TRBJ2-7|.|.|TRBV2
CASLRGTYEQYF
TGTGCCAGCTTGAGGGGAACCTACGAGCAGTACTTC
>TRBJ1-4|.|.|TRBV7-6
CASSLGGGPNEKLFF
TGTGCCAGCAGCTTAGGAGGGGGACCTAATGAAAAACTGTTTTTT
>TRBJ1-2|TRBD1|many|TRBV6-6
CASSYSTGGHGYTF
TGTGCCAGCAGTTACTCGACAGGGGGCCATGGCTACACCTTC
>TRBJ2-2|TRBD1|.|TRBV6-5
CASSYGPGQGRYTGELFF
TGTGCCAGCAGTTACGGTCCAGGACAGGGACGATACACCGGGGAGCTGTTTTTT
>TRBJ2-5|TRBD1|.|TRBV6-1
CASVWGQGNSETQYF
TGTGCCAGCGTTTGGGGACAGGGAAATTCGGAGACCCAGTACTTC
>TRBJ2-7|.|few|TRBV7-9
CASSPRTQRGQEQYF
TGTGCCAGCAGCCCTCGGACTCAGCGCGGCCAGGAGCAGTACTTC
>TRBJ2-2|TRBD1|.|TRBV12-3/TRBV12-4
CASSDRGPRGELFF
TGTGCCAGCAGTGACAGGGGGCCAAGAGGGGAGCTGTTTTTT
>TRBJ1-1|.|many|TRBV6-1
CASSERGSGTEAFF
TGTGCCAGCAGTGAAAGGGGGTCAGGCACTGAAGCTTTCTTT
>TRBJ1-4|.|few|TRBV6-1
CASSHDRRMPNEKLFF
TGTGCCAGCAGCCACGACAGGCGCATGCCTAATGAAAAACTGTTTTTT
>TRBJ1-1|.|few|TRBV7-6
CASSLGVIVEGDTEAFF
TGTGCCAGCAGCTTAGGGGTAATTGTAGAGGGGGACACTGAAGCTTTCTTT
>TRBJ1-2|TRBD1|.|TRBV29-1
CSVERQGKGYTF
TGCAGCGTTGAAAGACAGGGGAAGGGCTACACCTTC
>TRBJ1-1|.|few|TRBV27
CASSPLGGFAEAFF
TGTGCCAGCAGCCCCTTGGGGGGATTTGCTGAAGCTTTCTTT
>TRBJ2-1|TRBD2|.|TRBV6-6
CASSYKLETSVEQFF
TGTGCCAGCAGTTACAAATTAGAGACTAGCGTTGAGCAGTTCTTC
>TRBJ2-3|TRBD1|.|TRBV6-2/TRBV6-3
CASRDPTGIDTQYF
TGTGCCAGCAGGGATCCGACAGGGATAGATACGCAGTATTTT
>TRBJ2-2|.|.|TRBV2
CASSPPQAVNTGELFF
TGTGCCAGTTCACCCCCACAAGCAGTGAACACCGGGGAGCTGTTTTTT
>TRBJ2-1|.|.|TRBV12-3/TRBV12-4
CASSLAGGRNNEQFF
TGTGCCAGCAGTTTAGCGGGGGGCAGGAACAATGAGCAGTTCTTC
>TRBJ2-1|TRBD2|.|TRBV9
CASSVGDYRSSLNEQFF
TGTGCCAGCAGTGTGGGGGACTACCGGTCTAGTTTGAATGAGCAGTTCTTC
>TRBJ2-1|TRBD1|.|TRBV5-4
CASSWTPETGHEQFF
TGTGCCAGCAGCTGGACGCCGGAGACAGGGCATGAGCAGTTCTTC